This TCR beta chain was found in a study of CD8 T cells in ankylosing spondylitis. Whole-study findings and limits: Significant enrichment of disease-linked clones was reportedly seen in matched ankylosing spondylitis synovial fluid. In peripheral blood, disease-linked CD8+ clones occurred at relatively low frequencies. Past studies reported some motif variants in reactive arthritis synovial fluid and blood. Within ankylosing spondylitis blood, a TCR beta motif made up of several highly homologous variants appeared to be characteristic.

In the case of this clonotype: Its target is unknown.

Quantitative molecular-barcoded 5'-RACE generated the TCR beta libraries. A single record per CDR3 protein comes from TCRdb applying MiXCR to the 5' RACE reads. The table has roughly 700,000 distinct CDR3 sequences, over 15% seen once; the top ten hold about a fifth. V shed 5 bases, J shed 4 bases, and the junction held 4 bases outside the gene matches. The CDR3 extends over 14 amino acids. The germline V gene encodes CDR1 SGHRS and CDR2 YFSETQ. The material sequenced was blood, either unsorted or a sorted T cell fraction (not recorded which). The chain carries TRBV5-1 and TRBJ1-1; 11 nucleotides match TRBD1. This clonotype was obtained from a male donor with ankylosing spondylitis. The CDR3 is CASRMGTGGTEAFF. CDR3 in DNA: TGCGCCAGCAGGATGGGGACAGGGGGCACTGAAGCTTTCTTT.